The next 23 T cell receptor beta chains were all read from a single sample in a study of T cells in Graves' hyperthyroidism and ophthalmopathy. Amplified TCR beta CDR3 regions came from RNA transcripts. HTBI primers drove first-round RT-PCR of the TCR CDR3. TCRdb reprocessed the multiplex PCR reads via MiXCR and lists one record per CDR3 protein. The sample shows about 590,000 distinct CDR3 sequences, approximately 15% of them seen only once. The source material was blood. Source of these receptors: a woman under 30 with Graves' ophthalmopathy.

This clonotype was found many times. The CDR3 region is CASSFSGTGVSYEQYF. The CDR3 DNA is TGTGCCAGCAGCTTTTCCGGGACAGGGGTTTCCTACGAGCAGTACTTC. The chain uses TRBV7-2 and TRBJ2-7, with 10 bases lining up with TRBD1. V trimming: 3 bases; J trimming: 1 base; junction bases outside the gene matches: 6. Germline V lookup: CDR1 SGHTA, CDR2 FQGNSA. The CDR3 consists of 16 residues.

The table lists this clonotype with many counts. The chain employs TRBV12-5 and TRBJ2-7, with 8 bases lining up with TRBD1. CDR1 LGHNT and CDR2 FRNRAP come from the germline V gene. Unmatched junction bases numbered 10, after V lost 0 bases and J lost 9 bases. The CDR3 totals 15 residues. CDR3 sequence reads: CASGLVPQGVEGQYF. The CDR3 region has the DNA TGTGCTAGTGGTTTGGTACCACAGGGGGTCGAGGGGCAGTACTTC.

This clonotype appeared many times. The chain couples TRBV6-2 or TRBV6-3 to TRBJ2-7; D is perhaps TRBD1 (6 bases). The germline gives CDR1 MNHEY, CDR2 SVGEGT. Trimming pared 6 bases from V and 3 bases from J, leaving 21 bases between. CDR3 length: 16 residues. The CDR3 DNA reads as TGTGCCAGCAGGCAGGGACATACGTTTTTCAACTACGAGCAGTACTTC. This gives the protein CASRQGHTFFNYEQYF.

This clonotype was counted at least ten times. The chain has TRBV2 and TRBJ2-3; 7 nucleotides match TRBD1. CDR3 length equals 15 residues. Germline V CDR1 and CDR2: SNHLY, FYNNEI. V trimming: 8 bases; J trimming: 5 bases; junction bases outside the gene matches: 13. CDR3 sequence: CASVRTGAIKDTQYF. CDR3 nucleotides: TGTGCCAGCGTTAGAACAGGGGCGATAAAAGATACGCAGTATTTT.

The chain employs TRBV20-1 and TRBJ2-3; TRBD2 might be the D (6 bases). Germline CDR1 DFQATT, CDR2 SNEGSKA (reference sequence). Trimming cost V 0 bases and J 1 base, with 11 bases left between them. This CDR3 contains 15 residues. CDR3 DNA: TGCAGTGCTAGAGATGTGGAGGGAGGCACAGATACGCAGTATTTT. This codes for CSARDVEGGTDTQYF.

CDR3 nucleotides: TGTGCCAGCAGTGAAAATCGGGACAGGGGTTTCGATGAGCAGTTCTTC. It is translated as CASSENRDRGFDEQFF. The chain uses TRBV2 and TRBJ2-1; TRBD1 matches 10 bases. Germline V CDR1 and CDR2: SNHLY, FYNNEI. The V gene end was trimmed by 2 bases and the J gene end by 8 bases; junction bases not matched to a gene: 9. The CDR3 is 16 amino acids.

In this sample, this clonotype turned up many times. The J gene is TRBJ1-4, the V gene TRBV14; D perhaps matches TRBD1 (6 bases). Germline V gene lookup returns CDR1 SGHDN and CDR2 FVKESK. The CDR3 loop spans 14 amino acids. Between the trimmed V and J ends, which lost 5 bases and 6 bases, there was a span of 13 bases. CDR3 protein: CASSNIQGDEKLFF. The CDR3 region has the DNA TGTGCCAGCAGCAACATACAGGGAGATGAAAAACTGTTTTTT.

This clonotype was seen many times. The chain employs TRBV9 and TRBJ1-2; 9 bases line up with TRBD1. The germline V gene has CDR1 SGDLS and CDR2 YYNGEE. The CDR3 totals 14 residues. After removal of 4 bases from V and 6 bases from J, the junction contained 7 bases not matched to a gene. The CDR3 here is CASSNAGTGNGYTF. The CDR3 region has the DNA TGTGCCAGCAGCAACGCCGGGACAGGGAATGGCTACACCTTC.

The rearrangement joins TRBV7-3 to TRBJ1-4; D unresolved. V shed 8 bases and J shed 7 bases, with 5 bases lying between them. Germline CDR1 SGHTA, CDR2 FQGTGA. This CDR3 region has 10 residues. The CDR3, as DNA: TGTGCCAGCCCCCGTGAAAAACTGTTTTTT. This codes for CASPREKLFF.

This clonotype was counted at least ten times. The V and J genes are TRBV18 and TRBJ2-1; TRBD1 matches at 9 bases. V dropped 2 bases and J dropped 12; count of bases not matched to a gene: 11. The CDR3 is 15 amino acids. The V gene's germline CDR1 is KGHSH and CDR2 LQKENI. CDR3 in amino acids: CASSPGGTGNMGQFF. As DNA, the CDR3 is TGTGCCAGCTCACCAGGAGGGACAGGGAATATGGGGCAGTTCTTC.

This clonotype occurred many times. The rearrangement joins TRBV5-5 to TRBJ2-3, with D unclear. Looked up from germline, CDR1 is SGHKS and CDR2 is YYEKEE (reference sequence). The CDR3 runs to 15 residues. Deletions cut 0 bases from V and 0 bases from J, with 8 bases between. The CDR3 region is CASSLVFVSTDTQYF. In DNA form, the CDR3 reads TGTGCCAGCAGCTTGGTGTTTGTTAGCACAGATACGCAGTATTTT. Supplemented by reference TRBV5-5 and TRBJ2-3, the full variable domain reads DAGVTQSPTHLIKTRGQQVTLRCSPISGHKSVSWYQQVLGQGPQFIFQYYEKEERGRGNFPDRFSARQFPNYSSELNVNALLLGDSALYLCASSLVFVSTDTQYFGPGTRLTVL.

Comment on this clonotype: The junction does not match germline at one end; this may be a read error. This rearrangement joins TRBV19 to TRBJ1-1; maybe TRBD1 (6 bases). Germline CDR1 LNHDA, CDR2 SQIVND (reference sequence). The CDR3 contains 13 residues. Here the CDR3 reads CASSIGQSIEAFF. The DNA for the CDR3 is TGTGCCAGCAGTATTGGACAGTCGATAGAAGCTTTCTTT. Variable domain in full (rest from reference TRBV19 and TRBJ1-1): DGGITQSPKYLFRKEGQNVTLSCEQNLNHDAMYWYRQDPGQGLRLIYYSQIVNDFQKGDIAEGYSVSREKKESFPLTVTSAQKNPTAFYLCASSIGQSIEAFFGQGTRLTVV.

This clonotype has a count of ten or more. V and J are TRBV15 and TRBJ1-3; a possible D gene is TRBD1 (5 bases). Germline loops: CDR1 LNHNV, CDR2 YYDKDF (reference sequence). V gave up 0 bases and J gave up 0 bases, with 9 bases separating them. This CDR3 has 16 amino acids. CDR3 DNA: TGTGCCACCAGCAGAGATGTGGGGGGCTCTGGAAACACCATATATTTT. Its translation is CATSRDVGGSGNTIYF.

This clonotype was recorded many times. The chain joins TRBV19 to TRBJ2-1; 9 positions match TRBD2. With V trimmed by 8 bases and J by 4 bases, 6 bases remained unmatched. Germline lookup yields CDR1 LNHDA and CDR2 SQIVND (reference sequence). This CDR3 is built from 14 residues. CDR3 loop: CASRGTSRYNEQFF. The DNA of the CDR3 is TGTGCCAGTCGCGGGACTAGCCGTTACAATGAGCAGTTCTTC.

This clonotype was observed at least ten times. V and J are TRBV12-3 or TRBV12-4 and TRBJ1-1, with no clear D. The CDR3 covers 13 residues. Deletions cut 6 bases from V and 8 bases from J, with 16 bases between. CDR3 protein: CASRPGPEGEAFF. The CDR3 bases are TGTGCCAGCAGACCTGGGCCAGAAGGCGAAGCTTTCTTT.

A few counts support this clonotype. The chain joins TRBV11-2 to TRBJ1-5; D is ambiguous. Germline CDR1 is SGHAT and CDR2 is FQNNGV. V dropped 3 bases and J dropped 1 base, with 10 bases sitting between them. The CDR3 runs to 15 residues. CDR3 sequence: CASSLTSQSNQPQHF. DNA for the CDR3: TGTGCCAGCAGCTTGACGAGTCAGAGCAATCAGCCCCAGCATTTT.

The chain is built from TRBV7-9 and TRBJ1-1, with D possibly matching TRBD1 (6 bases). V was trimmed by 3 bases and J by 0 bases, leaving 17 bases between them. Germline V gene sequence: CDR1 SEHNR, CDR2 FQNEAQ (reference sequence). This CDR3 contains 17 residues. Here the CDR3 reads CASSLLQGLGMNTEAFF. As DNA, the CDR3 is TGTGCCAGCAGCTTGCTTCAGGGGCTAGGGATGAACACTGAAGCTTTCTTT. The variable domain in full, completed from reference TRBV7-9 and TRBJ1-1, reads DTGVSQNPRHKITKRGQNVTFRCDPISEHNRLYWYRQTLGQGPEFLTYFQNEAQLEKSRLLSDRFSAERPKGSFSTLEIQRTEQGDSAMYLCASSLLQGLGMNTEAFFGQGTRLTVV.

This clonotype appeared a few times. This sequence joins TRBV4-1 and TRBJ1-1, with TRBD1 as a possible D gene (5 bases). This CDR3 has 18 amino acids. Trimming took off 0 bases at V and 0 bases at J, with 17 bases between the two ends. Germline values: CDR1 MGHRA, CDR2 YSYEKL. For the CDR3, the DNA is TGCGCCAGCAGCCAAGATCCAGGAAGGGGTTTCATGAACACTGAAGCTTTCTTT. As protein: CASSQDPGRGFMNTEAFF.

This clonotype was seen repeatedly, ten times or more. The V call is TRBV2, the J call TRBJ2-1; 8 nucleotides align to TRBD1. J lost 5 bases, V lost 2 bases, and 8 bases had no gene match. The CDR3 is made up of 16 amino acids. Germline CDR1 is SNHLY and CDR2 is FYNNEI. The CDR3 loop is CASSELDRERDNEQFF. In DNA form, the CDR3 reads TGTGCCAGCAGTGAACTGGACAGGGAAAGAGACAATGAGCAGTTCTTC.

This clonotype has a count of ten or more. This rearrangement joins TRBV7-8 to TRBJ2-4, with D possibly being TRBD1 (6 bases). Germline V CDR1 and CDR2: SGHVS, FQNEAQ. V dropped 5 bases and J dropped 8 bases, with 16 bases sitting between them. The CDR3 contains 14 residues. This CDR3 reads CASSHAQGQYIQYF. The DNA of the CDR3 is TGTGCCAGCAGCCACGCCCAGGGGCAGTACATTCAGTACTTC.

V usage is TRBV14 and J usage is TRBJ1-2; D ambiguous. CDR1 is SGHDN and CDR2 is FVKESK in the germline V gene. This CDR3 has 15 amino acids. Between the trimmed V and J ends, which lost 2 bases and 8 bases, there was a span of 18 bases. Written as DNA, the CDR3 is TGTGCCAGCAGCCAAAGCCTGGGGATCGGTCGCGGCTACACCTTC. Translated: CASSQSLGIGRGYTF.

This clonotype was detected only a few times. This chain links TRBV4-2 with TRBJ2-1; 13 bases fit TRBD2. The CDR3 totals 16 residues. Trimming took 2 bases from V and 6 from J; bases not matched to a gene: 4. Per germline, CDR1 LGHNA and CDR2 YNFKEQ. The CDR3 bases are TGTGCCAGCAGCCAAACCGGGACTAGCGGGATCAATGAGCAGTTCTTC. Protein sequence: CASSQTGTSGINEQFF.

This chain links TRBV5-6 with TRBJ2-5; 8 positions agree with TRBD1. J gave up 5 bases and V 3 bases, and 9 bases lay outside the gene matches. This CDR3 is built from 15 residues. Per the germline V gene, CDR1 is SGHDT and CDR2 is YYEEEE. CDR3 sequence: CASSSKTGVWETQYF. The CDR3 DNA follows: TGTGCCAGCAGCTCAAAGACAGGGGTCTGGGAGACCCAGTACTTC.